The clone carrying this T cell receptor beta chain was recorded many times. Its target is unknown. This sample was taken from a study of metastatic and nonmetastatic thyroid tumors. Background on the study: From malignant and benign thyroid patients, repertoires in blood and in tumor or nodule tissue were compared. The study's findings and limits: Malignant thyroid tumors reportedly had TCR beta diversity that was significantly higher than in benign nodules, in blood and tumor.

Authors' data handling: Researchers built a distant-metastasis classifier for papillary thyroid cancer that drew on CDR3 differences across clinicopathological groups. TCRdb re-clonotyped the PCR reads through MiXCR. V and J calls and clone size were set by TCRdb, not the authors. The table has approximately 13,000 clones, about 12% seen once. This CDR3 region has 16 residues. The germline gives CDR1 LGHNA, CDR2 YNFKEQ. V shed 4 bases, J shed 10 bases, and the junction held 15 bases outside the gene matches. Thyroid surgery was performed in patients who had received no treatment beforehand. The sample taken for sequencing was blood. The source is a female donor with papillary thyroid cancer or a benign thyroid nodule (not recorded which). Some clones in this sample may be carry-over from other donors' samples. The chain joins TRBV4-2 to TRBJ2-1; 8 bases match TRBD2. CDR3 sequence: CASSPPPGGFSGEQFF. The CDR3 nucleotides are TGTGCCAGCAGCCCCCCCCCGGGAGGGTTTTCCGGCGAGCAGTTCTTC.